Following are 7 T cell receptor beta chains from one sample sequenced in a study of spatial heterogeneity in lung cancer. The sample's time point: sample taken at primary tumor resection. Sequencing was performed on whole RNA extracted from tumor and nontumor lung tissue, or from frozen PBMC, and the material was left unsorted. TCRdb redid the calling of the 5' RACE reads with MiXCR, one entry per CDR3 protein. The sample includes approximately 21,000 distinct CDR3 sequences, 3% to 4% of them seen just once. The sample here was PBMCs, taken at surgery. Receptor source: a female donor with early-stage non-small cell lung cancer.

This clonotype was counted ten times or more. The chain joins TRBV9 to TRBJ2-7; D is possibly TRBD1 (6 bases). CDR3 length: 13 residues. CDR1 is SGDLS, CDR2 YYNGEE, per germline. Trimming shortened V by 3 bases and J by 7 bases, and 14 bases separated the two germline ends. The CDR3 DNA reads as TGTGCCAGCAGCGGCACCGGGACAAAAGAGCAGTACTTC. This codes for CASSGTGTKEQYF.

This clonotype has at least ten counts. The genes are TRBV10-3 and TRBJ2-7; TRBD1 agrees at 9 bases. The CDR3 covers 13 residues. V shed 10 bases, J shed 4 bases, and the junction held 8 bases outside the gene matches. CDR1 and CDR2 (germline): ENHRY, SYGVKD. The CDR3: CASVQGAGYEQYF. In nucleotides, the CDR3 is TGTGCCAGCGTACAGGGGGCAGGATACGAGCAGTACTTC.

The table lists this clonotype with many counts. J is TRBJ2-1 and V is TRBV5-5; 7 nucleotides match TRBD2. V lost 4 bases and J lost 5; bases outside the gene matches: 6. CDR1 is SGHKS, CDR2 YYEKEE, per germline (reference sequence). The CDR3 spans 14 residues. CDR3 region: CASSPLAGDNEQFF. CDR3 nucleotide sequence: TGTGCCAGCAGCCCGTTGGCGGGAGACAATGAGCAGTTCTTC.

This clonotype came up many times. V is TRBV3-1 and J is TRBJ2-7; 8 nucleotides align to TRBD2. V shed 0 bases and J 9 bases; nucleotides not matched to a gene: 10. This CDR3 spans 15 amino acids. CDR1 is LGHDT and CDR2 is YNNKEL in the germline V gene (reference sequence). CDR3 in DNA: TGTGCCAGCAGCCAAGATCCCTCTAGCGGGCCCCGGCAGTACTTC. Translated: CASSQDPSSGPRQYF.

This clonotype is labeled medium-sized. The chain is built from TRBV4-1 and TRBJ2-1; possible D gene TRBD2, 6 bases. The germline V and J ends were trimmed by 4 bases and 5 bases, with 12 bases remaining between them. This CDR3 has 14 amino acids. The germline CDR1 and CDR2 sequences are MGHRA and YSYEKL. CDR3 loop: CASSRGGRDNEQFF. The CDR3, as DNA: TGCGCCAGCAGCCGGGGAGGTAGGGACAATGAGCAGTTCTTC.

This clonotype was observed at least ten times. The chain combines TRBV29-1 with TRBJ2-5; possible D gene TRBD2, 7 bases. The CDR3 is 13 residues long. Germline CDR1 reads SQVTM; CDR2 reads ANQGSEA. Trimming pared 3 bases from V and 7 bases from J, leaving 15 bases between. CDR3 in DNA: TGCAGCGTTGAGTCAGGGGCGGGGGCGACCCAGTACTTC. Its protein product is CSVESGAGATQYF.

There are a few counts of this clonotype. This chain joins TRBV12-3 or TRBV12-4 and TRBJ2-1; a possible D gene is TRBD2 (7 bases). This CDR3 region has 13 residues. Trimming removed 3 bases at V and 6 bases at J, with 9 bases between. The CDR3 sequence is CASSLGGPNEQFF. In nucleotides, the CDR3 is TGTGCCAGCAGTTTGGGGGGGCCCAATGAGCAGTTCTTC.